What follows describes a single T cell receptor (beta chain). Using immunoSEQ multiplex PCR, the repertoire was profiled, and TCRdb retains in-frame clones only, with some absent. The repertoire includes some 14,000 clones, approximately 75% of them detected once, and 15% to 20% sits in the top ten. The sample is drawn from a study of control samples from healthy donors and cancer patients. The CDR3 sequence is 14 residues long. The germline CDR1 and CDR2 sequences are SNHLY and FYNNEI. Unmatched junction bases numbered 2, after V lost 4 bases and J lost 4 bases. J is TRBJ1-5 and V is TRBV2, with 9 bases fitting TRBD1. The source of this sequence is a female donor with lung cancer. Sequencing used formalin-fixed, paraffin-embedded tissue. DNA for the CDR3: TGTGCCAGCAGTGGACAGGGGGTAAATCAGCCCCAGCATTTT. It translates to CASSGQGVNQPQHF.